The sequence of this TCR beta chain was determined in a study of shared clonotypes between healthy human individuals. Across the study: The people who gave samples were a couple of women and a few men aged 18 to 49. Each donor's CD8 memory used one plate, CD8 naive two, each CD4 subset three.

Measured with immunoSEQ multiplex PCR; TCRdb has only the in-frame clones, and not every one. The sample holds more than 550,000 clones, 72% seen once. Overall study results and limits: Non-shared clonotypes had lower generation probabilities than those shared by all four donors. Sampling involved blood alone; tissue repertoires likely differ.

Remarks on this clone: Its cognate antigen is unknown. This CDR3 is also generated by other DNA sequences in the sample.

Germline-derived CDR1 and CDR2 are ENHRY and SYGVKD. The CDR3 consists of 13 residues. Trimming removed 3 bases from V and 0 bases from J, with 3 bases in between. Sequences were obtained from memory CD4+ T cells sorted from blood. Subset given: CD45RA-negative fraction. The chain couples TRBV10-3 to TRBJ1-5; D remains ambiguous. This clonotype originated in a woman in her twenties or thirties in good health. The CDR3 DNA is TGTGCCATCAGTGAAAGTAGCAATCAGCCCCAGCATTTT. This sequence encodes CAISESSNQPQHF.